These 25 T cell receptor beta chains share one sample of origin, sequenced in a study of blood T cell repertoires in COVID-19. TCRdb's copy holds only in-frame clones and misses some; the assay was immunoSEQ multiplex PCR. Altogether roughly 130,000 clones are present, over 80% being singletons, with the ten largest covering under 4%. What was sequenced was PBMCs or T cells enriched from blood (not recorded which). These TCRs come from a woman under 40 who had recovered from COVID-19.

This sequence joins TRBV29-1 and TRBJ1-1; 7 nucleotides match TRBD1. V lost 8 bases and J lost 4; bases outside the gene matches: 13. This CDR3 has 14 residues. Germline CDR1 is SQVTM and CDR2 is ANQGSEA. The CDR3 loop is CSPGAGGKITEAFF. The CDR3 DNA reads as TGCAGCCCGGGGGCAGGGGGTAAAATCACTGAAGCTTTCTTT.

The rearrangement uses TRBV5-6 and TRBJ2-5; weak D call: TRBD1 (6 bases). This CDR3 is built from 14 residues. Trimming removed 4 bases at V and 4 bases at J, with 14 bases between. Germline V lookup: CDR1 SGHDT, CDR2 YYEEEE. The CDR3 protein is CASSGTGWRETQYF. Written as DNA, the CDR3 is TGTGCCAGCAGCGGAACAGGGTGGAGAGAGACCCAGTACTTC. Filled out from reference TRBV5-6 and TRBJ2-5, the complete variable domain reads DAGVTQSPTHLIKTRGQQVTLRCSPKSGHDTVSWYQQALGQGPQFIFQYYEEEERQRGNFPDRFSGHQFPNYSSELNVNALLLGDSALYLCASSGTGWRETQYFGPGTRLLVL.

The chain combines TRBV9 with TRBJ2-3; no definite D call. V was shortened by 2 bases and J by 9 bases, with 25 bases between the two germline ends. The CDR3 length is 17 residues. The germline CDR1 and CDR2 sequences are SGDLS and YYNGEE. The CDR3 coding sequence is TGTGCCAGCAGCGTTTCACATGCTGCCCGTGCGGCCGGAACGCAGTATTTT. Protein sequence: CASSVSHAARAAGTQYF.

The chain uses TRBV5-4 and TRBJ2-7, with TRBD1 matching over 9 bases. This CDR3 region has 17 residues. V lost 4 bases and J lost 0; bases outside the gene matches: 11. The germline V gene has CDR1 SGHNT and CDR2 YYREEE (reference sequence). CDR3: CASSGEPGTGSSYEQYF. CDR3 DNA: TGTGCCAGCAGCGGGGAACCCGGGACAGGGAGCTCCTACGAGCAGTACTTC.

The chain links TRBV10-1 to TRBJ1-5; 7 nucleotides align to TRBD1. CDR1 is WNHNN, CDR2 SYGVQD, per germline (reference sequence). The CDR3 spans 16 residues. V shed 7 bases and J 0 bases; nucleotides not matched to a gene: 9. The CDR3 DNA reads as TGCGCCAGCACCTTGGGACAGAGGGATAGCAATCAGCCCCAGCATTTT. This sequence encodes CASTLGQRDSNQPQHF.

The CDR3, as DNA: TGTGCCAGCAGCCCTAGCGGGAGTTCAGATACGCAGTATTTT. This gives the protein CASSPSGSSDTQYF. The chain recombines TRBV6-4 with TRBJ2-3, with 10 bases aligning to TRBD2. Germline CDR1 reads MRHNA; CDR2 reads SNTAGT. The CDR3 is 14 amino acids. V was pared by 6 bases and J by 4 bases, with 4 bases of the junction left unmatched.

V gene TRBV6-5 combines with J gene TRBJ1-3, with a tentative D call TRBD1 (5 bases). CDR1 and CDR2 from the germline V gene are MNHEY and SVGAGI. Trimming removed 8 bases from V and 3 bases from J, with 14 bases in between. The CDR3 sequence is 14 residues long. Here the CDR3 reads CASQSRVGGNTIYF. The CDR3 DNA is TGTGCCAGCCAGAGCAGGGTTGGTGGAAACACCATATATTTT.

The chain has TRBV25-1 and TRBJ1-1, with 7 bases fitting TRBD1. Losses at the gene ends were 6 bases for V and 6 bases for J; bases not matched to a gene: 7. The CDR3 sequence is 13 residues long. From germline, CDR1 is MGHDK and CDR2 SYGVNS. CDR3 sequence reads: CASRGQGVAEAFF. The CDR3 bases are TGTGCCAGCAGGGGCCAGGGGGTCGCTGAAGCTTTCTTT.

This clone has a handful of counts. V usage is TRBV4-2 and J usage is TRBJ2-2; tentative D call: TRBD1 (7 bases). Germline V CDR1 and CDR2: LGHNA, YNFKEQ. This CDR3 region has 17 residues. V shed 2 bases and J shed 4 bases, with 17 bases lying between them. The CDR3 protein is CASSQPRGTARTGELFF. The CDR3 coding sequence is TGTGCCAGCAGCCAACCCCGCGGGACAGCCCGCACCGGGGAGCTGTTTTTT.

The rearrangement links TRBV18 to TRBJ2-3; 11 positions agree with TRBD2. The V and J ends lost 3 bases and 7 bases, in that order; junction bases with no gene match: 3. From germline, CDR1 is KGHSH and CDR2 LQKENI. The CDR3 sequence is 14 residues long. CDR3 DNA sequence: TGTGCCAGCTCACCGGGACTAGCGGCTCATACGCAGTATTTT. It translates to CASSPGLAAHTQYF.

V gene TRBV7-3 combines with J gene TRBJ2-1; D is perhaps TRBD2 (5 bases). Germline V gives CDR1 SGHTA, CDR2 FQGTGA. Trimming shortened V by 5 bases and J by 4 bases, and 12 bases separated the two germline ends. This CDR3 comprises 14 residues. The CDR3 sequence: CASSPTSNYNEQFF. CDR3 sequence (DNA): TGTGCCAGCAGCCCAACTAGTAATTACAATGAGCAGTTCTTC.

V gene TRBV7-2 combines with J gene TRBJ2-2; 9 bases are shared with TRBD2. Looked up from germline, CDR1 is SGHTA and CDR2 is FQGNSA. The CDR3 is made up of 16 amino acids. Trimming took 3 bases from V and 6 from J; bases not matched to a gene: 8. The CDR3 DNA is TGTGCCAGCAGCTTGACTAGCGGAGCAGTCGCCGGGGAGCTGTTTTTT. Protein: CASSLTSGAVAGELFF.

J is TRBJ1-6 and V is TRBV7-3; 7 positions match TRBD1. This CDR3 contains 16 residues. V trimming: 4 bases; J trimming: 9 bases; junction bases outside the gene matches: 12. Germline CDR1 reads SGHTA; CDR2 reads FQGTGA. The CDR3 DNA is TGTGCCAGCAGCTCGAGAGGGGGCGCGACAAGTTCACCCCTCCACTTT. This sequence encodes CASSSRGGATSSPLHF.

The chain links TRBV19 to TRBJ1-3; D gene unclear. Germline CDR1 and CDR2: LNHDA and SQIVND (reference sequence). Trimming left V 5 bases short and J 3 bases short, with 14 bases between. The CDR3 sequence is 15 residues long. The CDR3 reads CASSAGREGGNTIYF. The CDR3 nucleotides are TGTGCCAGTAGTGCAGGCCGGGAGGGTGGAAACACCATATATTTT.

The rearrangement links TRBV11-2 to TRBJ2-3; 8 bases are shared with TRBD2. V dropped 1 base and J dropped 2; count of bases not matched to a gene: 8. The CDR3 loop spans 17 amino acids. Germline CDR1 is SGHAT and CDR2 is FQNNGV. The CDR3: CASSLGLAGTLTDTQYF. CDR3 bases: TGTGCCAGCAGCTTAGGCCTAGCGGGCACACTCACAGATACGCAGTATTTT. Complete variable domain (other parts from reference TRBV11-2 and TRBJ2-3): EAGVAQSPRYKIIEKRQSVAFWCNPISGHATLYWYQQILGQGPKLLIQFQNNGVVDDSQLPKDRFSAERLKGVDSTLKIQPAKLEDSAVYLCASSLGLAGTLTDTQYFGPGTRLTVL.

This chain joins TRBV25-1 and TRBJ1-2; 9 positions match TRBD1. This CDR3 has 14 amino acids. The V and J ends lost 4 bases and 12 bases, in that order; junction bases with no gene match: 12. The germline gives CDR1 MGHDK, CDR2 SYGVNS. The CDR3 DNA reads as TGTGCCAGCAGTGCACCGGGACAGGGCTGGTCTCACACCTTC. The encoded protein is CASSAPGQGWSHTF.

The chain is built from TRBV11-3 and TRBJ2-1; no clear D. The CDR3 covers 15 residues. Trimming pared 1 base from V and 4 bases from J, leaving 11 bases between. Germline-derived CDR1 and CDR2 are SGHNT and YENEEA. The CDR3 DNA reads as TGTGCCAGCAGCTTAGGTGTTAGTTGGTACAATGAGCAGTTCTTC. It translates to CASSLGVSWYNEQFF.

A few counts support this clone. The V call is TRBV3-1 (or the pseudogene TRBV3-2), the J call TRBJ2-1; 9 nucleotides line up with TRBD2. The germline V gene has CDR1 LGHDT and CDR2 YNNKEL (reference sequence). CDR3 length: 13 amino acids. With 2 bases clipped from V and 15 bases from J, the junction kept 8 bases outside the gene matches. This CDR3 reads CASSQLAGPPSFF. In DNA form, the CDR3 reads TGTGCCAGCAGCCAACTAGCGGGACCCCCTTCGTTCTTC.

The J gene is TRBJ1-5, the V gene TRBV19; 10 bases line up with TRBD1. The CDR3 has 16 residues. J gave up 4 bases and V 5 bases, and 8 bases lay outside the gene matches. Germline V gene data show CDR1 as LNHDA and CDR2 as SQIVND (reference sequence). This CDR3 reads CASSVRTGGGNQPQHF. For the CDR3, the DNA is TGTGCCAGTAGTGTTCGGACAGGGGGTGGGAATCAGCCCCAGCATTTT.

The V gene is TRBV25-1, the J gene TRBJ2-3; 9 bases align to TRBD1. CDR3 length: 15 residues. J gave up 1 base and V 3 bases, and 2 bases lay outside the gene matches. The germline CDR1 and CDR2 sequences are MGHDK and SYGVNS. CDR3 region: CASSDRDRGTDTQYF. The CDR3, as DNA: TGTGCCAGCAGTGATCGGGACAGGGGCACAGATACGCAGTATTTT.

This chain connects TRBV5-4 to TRBJ2-5; TRBD1 might be the D (6 bases). CDR1 is SGHNT, CDR2 YYREEE, per germline (reference sequence). The CDR3 has 16 amino acids. The V end was cut by 0 bases, the J end by 2 bases, with 14 bases between. The CDR3 loop reads CASSLDRQVKQETQYF. For the CDR3, the DNA is TGTGCCAGCAGCTTGGACCGACAGGTGAAACAAGAGACCCAGTACTTC. The complete variable domain, with remaining parts taken from reference TRBV5-4 and TRBJ2-5, reads ETGVTQSPTHLIKTRGQQVTLRCSSQSGHNTVSWYQQALGQGPQFIFQYYREEENGRGNFPPRFSGLQFPNYSSELNVNALELDDSALYLCASSLDRQVKQETQYFGPGTRLLVL.

The rearrangement uses TRBV11-1 and TRBJ1-1; D is perhaps TRBD1 (5 bases). CDR1 is SGHAT and CDR2 is FQDESV in the germline V gene (reference sequence). The CDR3 runs to 14 residues. Trimming pared 6 bases from V and 5 bases from J, leaving 16 bases between. This chain's CDR3 is CASSPSGVGTEAFF. The CDR3, as DNA: TGTGCCAGCAGTCCCTCGGGGGTGGGGACTGAAGCTTTCTTT.

The chain combines TRBV11-2 with TRBJ2-1; D is unclear. CDR1 and CDR2 (germline): SGHAT, FQNNGV. The CDR3 loop spans 12 amino acids. The germline V and J ends were trimmed by 5 bases and 4 bases, with 6 bases remaining between them. This chain's CDR3 is CASSPRYNEQFF. The DNA of the CDR3 is TGTGCCAGCAGCCCTAGATACAATGAGCAGTTCTTC.

This clone occurred a few times. The chain carries TRBV5-6 and TRBJ1-5; possibly TRBD1 for D (5 bases). Trimming took off 4 bases at V and 1 base at J, with 15 bases between the two ends. Germline lookup yields CDR1 SGHDT and CDR2 YYEEEE. This CDR3 spans 16 amino acids. CDR3 loop: CASSARGAWSNQPQHF. The DNA of the CDR3 is TGTGCCAGCAGCGCCCGCGGGGCGTGGAGCAATCAGCCCCAGCATTTT. Looking up the rest from reference TRBV5-6 and TRBJ1-5 gives the full variable domain: DAGVTQSPTHLIKTRGQQVTLRCSPKSGHDTVSWYQQALGQGPQFIFQYYEEEERQRGNFPDRFSGHQFPNYSSELNVNALLLGDSALYLCASSARGAWSNQPQHFGDGTRLSIL.

The V and J genes are TRBV20-1 and TRBJ2-1; D remains ambiguous. Trimming left V 5 bases short and J 10 bases short, with 9 bases between. This CDR3 spans 10 amino acids. Germline values: CDR1 DFQATT, CDR2 SNEGSKA (reference sequence). The DNA of the CDR3 is TGCAGTGCTTCAAGGCGGGAGCAGTTCTTC. This codes for CSASRREQFF.